The present T cell receptor beta chain was sequenced within a study of blood T cells in healthy people across ages (dated by TCRdb to the mid-2010s). With respect to the entire study: In model experiments, template switching captured roughly one uniquely barcoded TCR beta cDNA molecule for every two T cells. The study measured age-related changes in TCR beta repertoire diversity using deep sequencing normalized with unique cDNA molecular identifiers. The donors were divided into four age groups: young (average around 17 years), middle-aged (around 37), aged (approximately 62) and long-lived (more than 75). Using the same blood draw, the study looked at two additional independent replicas of 1 million unique cDNA reads for two donors, one aged 18 to 30 and the other aged 80 or older. Study-wide conclusions, independent of this receptor: There was a strong correlation between observed TCR beta diversity and the percentage of naive T cells measured by flow cytometry. Compared with the aged group, the long-lived group had more naive CD4+ T cells, fewer expanded clones and increased TCR diversity, a pattern suggesting age selection. Conclusive comparison of naive and antigen-experienced compartments was prevented by the profiling of bulk unsorted PBMCs. Because the CMV infection status of the donors was unknown, age-related changes in expanded clonotypes may potentially have been confounded. Estimates of total diversity based on one million sequenced T cells were considered lower bounds and underestimates. As age increased, observed TCR beta diversity per million T cells dropped in a roughly linear way, and a significant reduction was already evident by age 40.

The library was produced with 5' RACE. Sequencing was carried out with an Illumina HiSeq 2500. A second about 7 to 11 cycle PCR used a sample-barcoded 5' primer and a J-beta primer mix. A template-switch 5' adaptor carrying 12 random nucleotides introduced a unique molecular identifier onto each TCR beta cDNA molecule. At least 2.5 million CDR3-containing paired-end reads were obtained from each sample. First-strand cDNA synthesis was performed from all RNA using the Mint cDNA synthesis kit, with priming by a TRBC-specific oligonucleotide. After uracil-DNA glycosylase treatment, a first 18-cycle PCR used universal primers M1SS and BC2_uni_R on all cDNA. The authors' analysis ran thus. Normalization of each sample was performed by random selection of 1 million high-quality reads, each carrying a distinct molecular identifier. Reads with shared molecular identifiers were discarded instead of being binned into consensus sequences. MiTCR, run with a Q25 quality threshold and the strictest error-elimination algorithm, handled CDR3 identification, clonotype clustering and error correction. A nonparametric unseen species model with Euler transformation was used to estimate lower-bound total TCR beta diversity. Clones were called with MiXCR by TCRdb after fastp trimmed the public reads at Q25, and only in-frame beta chains were retained. Here each entry gathers all rows of one CDR3 protein and keeps the most common genes and DNA. TCRdb's processing, not the authors' own work, is the source of the V and J calls. Within this sample are 1 million or so distinct CDR3 sequences, with almost 25% of them counted one time only. 0.65% to 0.95% of the sample is in the top ten clones.

Via the germline V gene, CDR1 is MNHEY and CDR2 SVGEGT. Inclusive of the bounding cysteine and phenylalanine, the CDR3 is 15 residues long. Left in the record is the CDR3 DNA by itself, 45 bases read in frame from the first base. The junction shows trimming of 4 bases on V and 5 bases on J, and the gene matches do not reach 5 bases of it. As concerns this clonotype: Its antigen is currently not known. Nothing much larger sits one base from this clone, and base qualities are not available.

Donors were about 36 systemically healthy Caucasian individuals from Russia aged about 6 to 100 years. Each donor gave 8 to 10 milliliters of peripheral blood, collected into EDTA-treated Vacutainer tubes. PBMCs were isolated by Ficoll-Paque density-gradient centrifugation, with at least 6.5 million obtained per sample. Total RNA, at least 6 micrograms per sample, was extracted from PBMCs with Trizol reagent. For every donor, an aliquot of PBMCs went through flow cytometry to measure the percentages of naive CD45RAhigh/CD27high T cells. The data were also submitted as part of a second study, on T cells of mothers and their children. Per that second paper: Nine systemically healthy Caucasian individuals, comprising three mothers and their six children, were included as donors. cDNA synthesis consumed the entire amount of extracted RNA, loaded at about 1.6 ug RNA in each 15 ul reaction. In the second PCR, sample barcodes and 2-4 random nucleotides were introduced via the M1S primer. More than 8 million TCR beta CDR3 reads were obtained from each mother, and about 3 million reads were obtained from each child. Thymic selection similarly shapes TCR recombination output in related and unrelated pairs, with minor effect from inherited differences. Related mother-child pairs always showed normalized repertoire overlap that was slightly higher than in unrelated mother-child pairs, though the difference was never significant. No persistent microchimeric T cell clones were found, with a detection sensitivity of roughly 99 clones per million clonotypes. Deep NGS was used in the study to compare the TCR beta repertoires of mothers and children and to look for features that separate related mother-child pairs from unrelated individuals. Mothers averaged about 40 +/- 4 years of age and children averaged around 10 +/- 4 years. Libraries were sequenced on Illumina HiSeq 2000 with 100+100 nt paired-end reads after adapter ligation with NEBNext reagents. To avoid cross-contamination, the mother libraries and the child libraries were prepared a month apart and sequenced in separate runs. For each donor, somewhere between roughly 450,000 and 2,000,000 distinct TCR beta clonotypes were identified. Naive TCR beta clonotypes were estimated from low-frequency clonotypes matched to each donor's FACS-determined naive share, without sorting.

The sequencing sample was made of blood. The receptor was isolated from a girl aged 2-15 years in good health. The chain couples TRBV6-2 or TRBV6-3 to TRBJ2-2, and TRBD1 aligns with 9 junction nucleotides. The DNA reads as follows: TGTGCCAGCAGTTTGGGACAGGGTATTACCGGGGAGCTGTTTTTT. Its translation is CASSLGQGITGELFF.